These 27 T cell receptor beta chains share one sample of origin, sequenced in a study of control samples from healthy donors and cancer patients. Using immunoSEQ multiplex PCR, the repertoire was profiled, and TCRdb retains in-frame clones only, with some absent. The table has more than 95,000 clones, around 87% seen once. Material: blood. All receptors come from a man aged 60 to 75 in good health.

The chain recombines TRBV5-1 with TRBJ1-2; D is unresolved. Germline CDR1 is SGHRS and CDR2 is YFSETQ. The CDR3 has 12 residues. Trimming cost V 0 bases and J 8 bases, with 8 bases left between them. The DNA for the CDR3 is TGCGCCAGCAGCTTGGACCTGGGGGGCTACACCTTC. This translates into CASSLDLGGYTF.

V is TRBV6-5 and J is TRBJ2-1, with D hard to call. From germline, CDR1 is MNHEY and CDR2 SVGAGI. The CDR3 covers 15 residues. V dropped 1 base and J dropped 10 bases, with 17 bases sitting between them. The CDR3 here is CASSYWLANKIEQFF. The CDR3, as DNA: TGTGCCAGCAGTTACTGGCTTGCAAATAAAATCGAGCAGTTCTTC.

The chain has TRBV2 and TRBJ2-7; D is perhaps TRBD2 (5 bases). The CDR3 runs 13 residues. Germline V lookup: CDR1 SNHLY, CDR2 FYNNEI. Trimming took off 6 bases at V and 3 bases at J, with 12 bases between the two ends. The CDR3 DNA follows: TGTGCCAGCAGGAGGCCGGGAAACTACGAGCAGTACTTC. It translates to CASRRPGNYEQYF.

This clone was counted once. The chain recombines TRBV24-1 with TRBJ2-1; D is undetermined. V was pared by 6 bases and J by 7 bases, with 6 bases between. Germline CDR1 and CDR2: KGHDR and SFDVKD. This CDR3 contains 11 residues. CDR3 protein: CATSLRNEQFF. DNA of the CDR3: TGTGCCACCAGTTTAAGGAATGAGCAGTTCTTC.

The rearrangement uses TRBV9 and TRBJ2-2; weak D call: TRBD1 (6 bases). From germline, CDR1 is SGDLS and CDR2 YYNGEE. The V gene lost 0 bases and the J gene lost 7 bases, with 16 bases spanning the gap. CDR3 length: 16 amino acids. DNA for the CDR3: TGTGCCAGCAGCGTAGGCTCAGGGGCCCAAGGCGGGGAGCTGTTTTTT. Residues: CASSVGSGAQGGELFF.

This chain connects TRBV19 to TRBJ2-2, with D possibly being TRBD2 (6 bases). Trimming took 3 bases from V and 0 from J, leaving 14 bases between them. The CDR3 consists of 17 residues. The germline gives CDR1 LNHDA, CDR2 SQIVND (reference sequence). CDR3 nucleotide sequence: TGTGCCAGTAGTATTTCCGGAGGGACGGCGAACACCGGGGAGCTGTTTTTT. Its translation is CASSISGGTANTGELFF. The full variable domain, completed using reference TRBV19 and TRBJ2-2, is DGGITQSPKYLFRKEGQNVTLSCEQNLNHDAMYWYRQDPGQGLRLIYYSQIVNDFQKGDIAEGYSVSREKKESFPLTVTSAQKNPTAFYLCASSISGGTANTGELFFGEGSRLTVL.

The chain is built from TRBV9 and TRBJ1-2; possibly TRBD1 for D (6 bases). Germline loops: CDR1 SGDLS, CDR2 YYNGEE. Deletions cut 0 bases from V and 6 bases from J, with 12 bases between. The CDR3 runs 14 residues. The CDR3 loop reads CASSVAPGGDGYTF. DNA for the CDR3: TGTGCCAGCAGCGTAGCTCCCGGGGGCGATGGCTACACCTTC.

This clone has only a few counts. The CDR3, as DNA: TGTGCCACCAGCAGAGTAGGTAACTCCTACAATGAGCAGTTCTTC. It specifies CATSRVGNSYNEQFF. The chain recombines TRBV15 with TRBJ2-1, with no clear D. Germline assignment: CDR1 LNHNV and CDR2 YYDKDF (reference sequence). V was clipped by 1 base and J by 0 bases, with 7 bases between them. The CDR3 contains 15 residues.

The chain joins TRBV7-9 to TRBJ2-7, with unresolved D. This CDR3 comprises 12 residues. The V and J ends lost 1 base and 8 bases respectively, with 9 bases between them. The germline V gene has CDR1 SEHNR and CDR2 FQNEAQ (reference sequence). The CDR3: CASSLVGLKQYF. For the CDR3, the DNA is TGTGCCAGCAGCTTAGTGGGGTTGAAGCAGTACTTC.

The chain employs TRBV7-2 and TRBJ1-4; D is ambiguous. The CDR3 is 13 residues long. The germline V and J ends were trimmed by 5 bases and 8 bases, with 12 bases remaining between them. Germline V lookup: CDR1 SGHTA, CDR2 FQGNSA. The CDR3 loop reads CASSPVVREKLFF. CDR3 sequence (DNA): TGTGCCAGCAGCCCCGTGGTCCGGGAAAAACTGTTTTTT.

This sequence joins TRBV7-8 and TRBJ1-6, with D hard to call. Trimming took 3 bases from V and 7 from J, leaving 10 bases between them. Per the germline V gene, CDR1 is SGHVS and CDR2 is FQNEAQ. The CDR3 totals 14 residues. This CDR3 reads CASSFSVPNSPLHF. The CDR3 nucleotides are TGTGCCAGCAGCTTTTCGGTTCCGAATTCACCCCTCCACTTT.

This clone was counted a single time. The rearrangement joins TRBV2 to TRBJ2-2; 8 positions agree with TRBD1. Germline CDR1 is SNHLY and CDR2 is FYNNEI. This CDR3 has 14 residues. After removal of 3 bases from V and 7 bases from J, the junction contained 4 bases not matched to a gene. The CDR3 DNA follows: TGTGCCAGCAGTGAGGACAGGGTATTCGGGGAGCTGTTTTTT. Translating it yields CASSEDRVFGELFF.

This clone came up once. The CDR3 DNA reads TGTGCCAGCAGCAGCCGACAGCTAAAACGTAACTATGGCTACACCTTC. Translating it yields CASSSRQLKRNYGYTF. This chain connects TRBV6-2 or TRBV6-3 to TRBJ1-2, with a tentative D call TRBD1 (5 bases). The CDR3 has 16 amino acids. Trimming removed 6 bases at V and 1 base at J, with 18 bases between. Germline CDR1 MNHEY, CDR2 SVGEGT.

The CDR3 DNA reads TGTGCCAGTAAGGACAGGTTCGAGCAGTACTTC. Its translation is CASKDRFEQYF. This sequence joins TRBV6-5 and TRBJ2-7, with 7 bases matching TRBD1. This CDR3 is 11 amino acids long. With 9 bases clipped from V and 6 bases from J, the junction kept 5 bases outside the gene matches. The germline V gene has CDR1 MNHEY and CDR2 SVGAGI.

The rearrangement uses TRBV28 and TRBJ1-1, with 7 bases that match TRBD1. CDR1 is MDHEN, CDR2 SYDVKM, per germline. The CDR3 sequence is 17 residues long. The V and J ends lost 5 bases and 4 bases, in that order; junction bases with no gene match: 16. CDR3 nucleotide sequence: TGTGCCAGCAGTCCTTATACAGGGGCCCTGAGGGGCACTGAAGCTTTCTTT. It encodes CASSPYTGALRGTEAFF.

The CDR3 DNA reads TGTGCCAGCTCACCGTTTAGCAGAAAGAGCTCCTATAATTCACCCCTCCACTTT. Its protein product is CASSPFSRKSSYNSPLHF. The rearrangement uses TRBV18 and TRBJ1-6; D remains unclear. The CDR3 runs to 18 residues. V was trimmed by 3 bases and J by 0 bases, leaving 15 bases between them. The germline gives CDR1 KGHSH, CDR2 LQKENI.

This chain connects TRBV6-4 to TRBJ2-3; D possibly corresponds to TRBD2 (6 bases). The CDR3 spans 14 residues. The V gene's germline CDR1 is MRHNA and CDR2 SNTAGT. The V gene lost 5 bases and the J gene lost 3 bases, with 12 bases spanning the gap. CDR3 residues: CASSLSGETDTQYF. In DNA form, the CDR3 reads TGTGCCAGCAGTCTTAGCGGAGAGACAGATACGCAGTATTTT.

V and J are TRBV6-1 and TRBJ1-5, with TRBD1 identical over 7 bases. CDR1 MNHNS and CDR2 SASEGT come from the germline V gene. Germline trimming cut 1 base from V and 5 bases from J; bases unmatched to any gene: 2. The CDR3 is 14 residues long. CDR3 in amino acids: CASSEGGGYQPQHF. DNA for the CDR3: TGTGCCAGCAGTGAAGGAGGGGGCTATCAGCCCCAGCATTTT.

This CDR3 reads CASSRPGGPYEQYF. DNA of the CDR3: TGTGCCAGCAGCCGACCGGGGGGTCCCTACGAGCAGTACTTC. The chain employs TRBV7-9 and TRBJ2-7; the match to TRBD2 covers 7 bases. With V trimmed by 5 bases and J by 2 bases, 6 bases remained unmatched. CDR3 length equals 14 residues. CDR1 is SEHNR and CDR2 is FQNEAQ in the germline V gene (reference sequence).

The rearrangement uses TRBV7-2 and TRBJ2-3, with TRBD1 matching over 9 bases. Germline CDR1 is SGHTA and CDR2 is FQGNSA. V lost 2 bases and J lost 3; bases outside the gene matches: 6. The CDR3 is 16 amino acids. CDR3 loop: CASSLRGQGLTDTQYF. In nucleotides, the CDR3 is TGTGCCAGCAGCTTAAGAGGACAGGGGCTTACAGATACGCAGTATTTT.

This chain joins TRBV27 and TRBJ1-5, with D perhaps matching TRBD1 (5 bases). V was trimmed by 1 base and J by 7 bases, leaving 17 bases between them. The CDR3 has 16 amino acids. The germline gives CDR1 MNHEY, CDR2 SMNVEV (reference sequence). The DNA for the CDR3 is TGTGCCAGCAGTTTATTAGGTAGAGGGACCGCACAGCCCCAGCATTTT. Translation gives CASSLLGRGTAQPQHF.

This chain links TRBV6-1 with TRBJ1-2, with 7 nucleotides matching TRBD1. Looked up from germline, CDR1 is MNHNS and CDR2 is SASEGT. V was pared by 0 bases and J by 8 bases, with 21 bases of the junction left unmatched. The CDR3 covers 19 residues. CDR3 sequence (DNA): TGTGCCAGCAGTGAAGCGTCTTACAGGGGCCGAAAGGTTATTGCGGGCTACACCTTC. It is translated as CASSEASYRGRKVIAGYTF.

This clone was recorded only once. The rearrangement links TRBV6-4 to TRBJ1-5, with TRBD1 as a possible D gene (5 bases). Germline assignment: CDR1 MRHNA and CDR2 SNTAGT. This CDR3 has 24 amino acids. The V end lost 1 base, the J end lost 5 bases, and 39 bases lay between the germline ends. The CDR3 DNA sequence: TGTGCCAGCAGTGACTGTGGCGCCCAGGCCGACAGCAAGCTAAACTCTGGATCGGATCAGCCCCAGCATTTT. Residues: CASSDCGAQADSKLNSGSDQPQHF.

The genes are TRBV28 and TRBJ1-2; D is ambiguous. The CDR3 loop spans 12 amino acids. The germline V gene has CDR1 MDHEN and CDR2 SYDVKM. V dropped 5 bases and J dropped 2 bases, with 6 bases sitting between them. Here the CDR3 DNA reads TGTGCCAGCAGTGAGGCAAACTATGGCTACACCTTC. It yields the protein CASSEANYGYTF.

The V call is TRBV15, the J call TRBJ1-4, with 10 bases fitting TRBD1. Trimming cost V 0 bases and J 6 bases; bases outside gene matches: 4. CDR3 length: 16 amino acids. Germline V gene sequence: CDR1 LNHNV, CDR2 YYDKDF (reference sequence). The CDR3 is CATSRDPTGGDEKLFF. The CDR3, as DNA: TGTGCCACCAGCAGAGACCCGACAGGGGGCGATGAAAAACTGTTTTTT. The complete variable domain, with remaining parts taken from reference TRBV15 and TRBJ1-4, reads DAMVIQNPRYQVTQFGKPVTLSCSQTLNHNVMYWYQQKSSQAPKLLFHYYDKDFNNEADTPDNFQSRRPNTSFCFLDIRSPGLGDTAMYLCATSRDPTGGDEKLFFGSGTQLSVL.

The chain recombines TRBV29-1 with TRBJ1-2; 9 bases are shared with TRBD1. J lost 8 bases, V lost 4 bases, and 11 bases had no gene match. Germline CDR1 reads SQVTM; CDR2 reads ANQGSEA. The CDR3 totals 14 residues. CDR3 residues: CSVGEPTGGGGYTF. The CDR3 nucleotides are TGCAGCGTTGGGGAGCCTACAGGGGGCGGAGGCTACACCTTC.

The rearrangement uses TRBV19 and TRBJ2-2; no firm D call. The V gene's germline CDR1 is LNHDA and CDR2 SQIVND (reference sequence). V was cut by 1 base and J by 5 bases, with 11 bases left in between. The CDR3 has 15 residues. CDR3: CASSIGNQRTGELFF. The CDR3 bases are TGTGCCAGTAGTATAGGCAACCAAAGGACCGGGGAGCTGTTTTTT.